This T cell receptor (beta chain) was identified in a study of Graves' ophthalmopathy and Graves' hyperthyroidism. Study-wide results and caveats: At about 69% sensitivity and 72.22% specificity, the model predicted progression of the ophthalmopathy. The authors also found most expanded thyroid clonotypes above 0.001 frequency in blood.

For repertoire sequencing, the TCR beta CDR3 regions were amplified from RNA transcripts. RT-PCR was first run with HTBI primers, then multiplex PCR in a second round. TCRdb re-analysed the multiplex PCR reads in MiXCR, keeping a single row per CDR3 protein. The sample has more than 1,000,000 distinct CDR3 sequences, about 38% seen once. Researchers turned away patients with other autoimmune diseases, uncontrolled infections, pregnancy or lactation. The diagnostic workup employed clinical symptoms, serum thyroxine, TRAb, thyroid ultrasound and orbital computed tomography. Remarks on this clonotype: Its specificity is not known.

Germline loops: CDR1 SGDLS, CDR2 YYNGEE. The CDR3 is made up of 15 amino acids. The V end lost 5 bases, the J end lost 0 bases, and 14 bases lay between the germline ends. Sequenced material: peripheral blood or thyroid tissue (not recorded which). J is TRBJ2-5 and V is TRBV9; no definite D call. The TCR originated in an adult man with Graves' hyperthyroidism. The CDR3 DNA follows: TGTGCCAGCAGGACCGGGCTGAGGTACCAAGAGACCCAGTACTTC. Protein product: CASRTGLRYQETQYF.